This note documents a single T cell receptor (beta chain) sequence. Sequencing was performed with immunoSEQ multiplex PCR; in TCRdb, only in-frame clones are kept and a portion is missing. The table shows hundreds of thousands of clones, with 90% occurring only once. Trimming pared 2 bases from V and 7 bases from J, leaving 11 bases between. The germline gives CDR1 MGHDK, CDR2 SYGVNS. The CDR3 is made up of 14 amino acids. The data were obtained in a study of blood T cell repertoires in COVID-19. The rearrangement links TRBV25-1 to TRBJ2-2, with unresolved D. The sequencing sample was made of PBMCs or T cells enriched from blood (not recorded which). The receptor was derived from a man aged 25-45 years who had been exposed to COVID-19. Here the CDR3 reads CASSETLGHGELFF. CDR3 coding DNA: TGTGCCAGCAGTGAAACCCTCGGTCACGGGGAGCTGTTTTTT.